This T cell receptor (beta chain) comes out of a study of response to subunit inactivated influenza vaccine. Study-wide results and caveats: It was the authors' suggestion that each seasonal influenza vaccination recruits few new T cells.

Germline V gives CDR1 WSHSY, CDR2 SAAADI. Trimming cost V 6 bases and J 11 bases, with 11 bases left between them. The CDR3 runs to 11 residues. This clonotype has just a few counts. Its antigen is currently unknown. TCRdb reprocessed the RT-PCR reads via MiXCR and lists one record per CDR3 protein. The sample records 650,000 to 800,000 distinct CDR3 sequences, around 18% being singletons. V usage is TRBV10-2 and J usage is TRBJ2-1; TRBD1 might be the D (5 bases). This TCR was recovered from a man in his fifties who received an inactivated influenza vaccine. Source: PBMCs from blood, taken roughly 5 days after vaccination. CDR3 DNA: TGCGCCAGCAGCAGGGAAATTAAGCAGTTCTTC. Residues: CASSREIKQFF.